This TCR beta chain was captured by sequencing in a study of T-cell memory formation after mild COVID-19 (dated by TCRdb to 2020 to 2022). For context, the study as a whole: TCR sequence clusters from the two donors were largely donor specific. T-cell clones expanding and contracting after mild COVID-19 in a couple of donors were tracked by longitudinal TCRalpha and TCRbeta repertoire sequencing. The cohort comprised two young, previously healthy adult volunteers, one female and one male. Results and caveats for the whole study, not just this receptor: Some responding clones were detected in pre-infection memory, suggesting pre-existing cross-reactive memory T cells joined the SARS-CoV-2 response. Clones that contracted from day 15 to 85 showed balanced CD4/CD8 phenotypes, whereas a second wave of clones that expanded from day 15 to 37 leaned towards CD4+. Contracting CD4+ clones appeared mostly in the CM and EM memory subsets, whereas CD8+ clones were enriched in EMRA. Whether the second-wave clones peaking on day 37 were SARS-CoV-2 specific was not confirmed. Only two mild cases were covered by the study, and larger cohorts that include severe cases with pre-infection samples were considered necessary.

Ficoll-Paque density gradient centrifugation was the method used to isolate PBMCs. About this clonotype itself: The antigen it recognizes is unknown. No much larger clonotype is one base removed from it; base qualities were not supplied.

The instrument was an Illumina NovaSeq 6000. TCRalpha and TCRbeta cDNA libraries were built by 5'RACE with constant-segment primers, adding sample barcodes and unique molecular identifiers. RNA was extracted from every sample with Trizol reagent. Library amplification was performed in two PCR steps, and a second sample barcode and Illumina TruSeq adapters were introduced in the second step. Libraries were sequenced on an Illumina NovaSeq with 2 x 150 bp paired-end reads. In the authors' own workflow: Demultiplexing of reads and collapsing into UMI-guided consensus sequences were performed with migec v1.2.7. Using mixcr v2.1.11, UMI consensuses were aligned to TRA and TRB V and J templates and then assembled into clonotypes. Expanded or contracted clonotypes were those called significant by both edgeR and NoisET, with noise models trained on biological replicates. For edgeR calls, the cutoffs were a false discovery rate-adjusted p below 0.01 and a log2 fold-change threshold of 1. As an exploratory analysis of dynamics, max-normalized trajectories of the 1000 most abundant clonotypes were examined by PCA with hierarchical clustering. Separately sequenced CD4+ and CD8+ repertoires were used to assign the CD4 or CD8 phenotype of responding clones. Clones were called with MiXCR by TCRdb after fastp trimmed the public reads at Q25, and only in-frame beta chains were retained. Each CDR3 protein gets just one entry, which takes the most common genes and DNA from the rows behind it. The V and J calls and clone size are TCRdb's, not the authors'. This sample gives hundreds of thousands of distinct CDR3 sequences in total; roughly 13% of them show up just once. The ten largest clones represent about a fifth of the sample.

From its cysteine to its phenylalanine, the CDR3 spans 16 amino acids. The read is trimmed to its CDR3 DNA, 48 bases read in frame from base 1. CDR1 and CDR2 (SGHTA, FQGTGA) derive from the germline V gene. V loses 1 base at its end and J loses 1 base; junction bases beyond the gene matches: 4. This TCR was recovered from a man younger than 35 who had mild COVID-19 (a few samples of this study predate the infection). The sample titles of this study are shuffled in the database, so cell type and time point are left out; the donor was told from shared clones. The chain uses TRBV7-3 and TRBJ2-5, with 9 middle bases fitting TRBD2. Specimen: PBMCs or a T cell subset sorted from them (not recorded which). The CDR3 sequence is CASSLIERGAQETQYF. The DNA is TGTGCCAGCAGCTTAATAGAGCGGGGGGCCCAAGAGACCCAGTACTTC.